These 13 T cell receptor beta chains came from one sample sequenced in a study of blood T cell repertoires in COVID-19. The method was immunoSEQ multiplex PCR; TCRdb's version includes in-frame clones alone and lacks a portion of them. The sample yields roughly 50,000 clones, around four fifths seen once. The sequencing sample was made of peripheral blood. These receptors all stem from a man in his fifties or sixties with acute or convalescent COVID-19.

The J gene is TRBJ2-5, the V gene TRBV4-1, with a possible D match to TRBD1 (6 bases). The CDR3 length is 14 residues. Trimming removed 3 bases from V and 1 base from J, with 9 bases in between. Germline V gene lookup returns CDR1 MGHRA and CDR2 YSYEKL. CDR3 protein: CASSHPDSQETQYF. The CDR3 DNA follows: TGCGCCAGCAGCCATCCGGACAGCCAAGAGACCCAGTACTTC.

The V gene is TRBV5-8, the J gene TRBJ2-7; 8 nucleotides line up with TRBD1. The germline gives CDR1 SGHTS, CDR2 YDEGEE. This CDR3 has 13 residues. J gave up 3 bases and V 1 base, and 0 bases lay outside the gene matches. CDR3 loop: CASSLTGGYEQYF. The CDR3 DNA follows: TGTGCCAGCAGCTTGACAGGGGGCTACGAGCAGTACTTC.

The chain joins TRBV3-1 (or the pseudogene TRBV3-2) to TRBJ1-2; TRBD1 might be the D (5 bases). CDR1 is LGHDT and CDR2 is YNNKEL in the germline V gene (reference sequence). The CDR3 sequence is 15 residues long. V was cut by 1 base and J by 8 bases, with 17 bases left in between. CDR3 sequence (DNA): TGTGCCAGCAGCCAAGTGGGGGACTATACCCACGGCTACACCTTC. Translating it yields CASSQVGDYTHGYTF.

This rearrangement joins TRBV2 to TRBJ1-1; D gene ambiguous. Trimming left V 4 bases short and J 0 bases short, with 15 bases between. The germline V gene encodes CDR1 SNHLY and CDR2 FYNNEI. The CDR3 has 16 amino acids. CDR3 loop: CASSVIGSSMNTEAFF. The DNA for the CDR3 is TGTGCCAGCAGTGTAATCGGTAGCTCGATGAACACTGAAGCTTTCTTT.

CDR3 DNA: TGTGCCAGCAGCCACCTAACTAGCGGGGGGGCCGCGGAGACCCAGTACTTC. Translation gives CASSHLTSGGAAETQYF. This chain joins TRBV3-1 (or the pseudogene TRBV3-2) and TRBJ2-5, with TRBD2 matching over 13 bases. CDR1 is LGHDT, CDR2 YNNKEL, per germline (reference sequence). The junction had 9 bases not matched to a gene; V was cut back by 3 bases and J by 5 bases. The CDR3 length is 17 residues.

This rearrangement joins TRBV5-6 to TRBJ2-1; no definite D call. Trimming removed 0 bases from V and 6 bases from J, with 4 bases in between. The CDR3 extends over 12 amino acids. Germline V gene lookup returns CDR1 SGHDT and CDR2 YYEEEE. The CDR3 loop is CASSLALNEQFF. The CDR3 DNA reads as TGTGCCAGCAGCTTGGCCCTCAATGAGCAGTTCTTC.

The chain employs TRBV3-1 (or the pseudogene TRBV3-2) and TRBJ2-5; 8 bases match TRBD2. CDR1 is LGHDT and CDR2 is YNNKEL in the germline V gene (reference sequence). The CDR3 has 17 amino acids. J lost 6 bases, V lost 1 base, and 13 bases had no gene match. The CDR3 DNA is TGTGCCAGCAGCCAAGGGGCCCCCGGACTAGCCGAAAAGACCCAGTACTTC. Amino acids: CASSQGAPGLAEKTQYF.

The chain carries TRBV5-1 and TRBJ2-7; TRBD1 matches 9 bases. This CDR3 is built from 15 residues. Germline V gene data show CDR1 as SGHRS and CDR2 as YFSETQ. The V segment lost 4 bases and the J segment 6 bases; nucleotides outside the gene matches: 11. DNA for the CDR3: TGCGCCAGCAGCCCGCTGGGGACAGGGATGGGCGAGCAGTACTTC. Its translation: CASSPLGTGMGEQYF.

V is TRBV11-3 and J is TRBJ2-1, with D possibly being TRBD1 (6 bases). Germline CDR1 SGHNT, CDR2 YENEEA. The CDR3 spans 14 residues. V was cut by 3 bases and J by 8 bases, with 14 bases left in between. CDR3 nucleotides: TGTGCCAGCAGCTTGAATCACAGGGTGGATGAGCAGTTCTTC. Translated, it gives CASSLNHRVDEQFF.

This clone has more than one count but fewer than ten. The genes are TRBV5-1 and TRBJ2-7, with 11 bases identical to TRBD2. This CDR3 region has 15 residues. With V trimmed by 4 bases and J by 3 bases, 6 bases remained unmatched. From germline, CDR1 is SGHRS and CDR2 YFSETQ. CDR3 in amino acids: CASSTTSGSFYEQYF. For the CDR3, the DNA is TGCGCCAGCAGCACAACTAGCGGGAGCTTCTACGAGCAGTACTTC.

The V and J genes are TRBV19 and TRBJ1-5; 11 positions agree with TRBD1. Trimming took 5 bases from V and 3 from J; bases not matched to a gene: 6. Germline-derived CDR1 and CDR2 are LNHDA and SQIVND (reference sequence). CDR3 length: 16 residues. CDR3 nucleotides: TGTGCCAGTAGTGCCGGGACAGGGGGGCTCAATCAGCCCCAGCATTTT. Protein sequence: CASSAGTGGLNQPQHF.

The rearrangement uses TRBV5-4 and TRBJ1-4, with D possibly matching TRBD1 (6 bases). Trimming stripped 4 bases from V and 5 bases from J, with 12 bases between. The CDR3 runs 14 residues. Germline V lookup: CDR1 SGHNT, CDR2 YYREEE (reference sequence). This chain's CDR3 is CASSPDSENEKLFF. The CDR3 bases are TGTGCCAGCAGCCCGGACAGCGAAAATGAAAAACTGTTTTTT.

The chain uses TRBV28 and TRBJ1-4, with D hard to call. The V and J ends lost 0 bases and 3 bases respectively, with 8 bases between them. CDR3 size: 15 residues. CDR1 and CDR2 (germline): MDHEN, SYDVKM. Here the CDR3 reads CASSLWGRPNEKLFF. The CDR3 nucleotides read TGTGCCAGCAGTTTATGGGGCCGACCTAATGAAAAACTGTTTTTT.